This entry is about one T cell receptor (beta chain). Its cognate antigen is unknown. The sample comes from a study of T cells after posttransplantation cyclophosphamide. Clones were read by immunoSEQ multiplex PCR, and TCRdb kept only the in-frame ones, dropping some. This sample yields some 25,000 clones, of which about 84% are seen a single time; about 6.3% belongs to the top ten. Germline V gives CDR1 SGHNT, CDR2 YYREEE (reference sequence). J gave up 2 bases and V 4 bases, and 3 bases lay outside the gene matches. This CDR3 contains 15 residues. Regarding the study as a whole: Recipient CMV seropositivity and CMV reactivation strongly tracked TRB clonality. Donor CD8+ memory clones often dominated recipient blood repertoires at later times.

This TCR derives from an older woman with a blood cancer, CMV-positive, and with a related stem cell donor. The chain is built from TRBV5-4 and TRBJ2-2; 9 bases fit TRBD2. What was sequenced was PBMCs. The CDR3 DNA reads TGTGCCAGCAGCCCGGGACTAGCCAACACCGGGGAGCTGTTTTTT. The encoded protein is CASSPGLANTGELFF.